The 12 T cell receptor beta chains in this list originate from one sample, sequenced in a study of OX40 agonist ivuxolimab in advanced cancers. TCRdb keeps only in-frame clones here, not all; method: immunoSEQ multiplex PCR. Of over 70,000 clones detected, approximately 90% appear once; the ten largest clones hold about 10%. The starting material was CD4+ or CD8+ T cells sorted from blood, obtained in a trial of the OX40 agonist ivuxolimab. Receptors were obtained from an adult with an advanced solid tumor such as melanoma, head and neck, liver or kidney cancer.

A single count supports this clone. This chain connects TRBV27 to TRBJ2-7; D is undetermined. The V gene lost 0 bases and the J gene lost 6 bases, with 9 bases spanning the gap. Germline CDR1 is MNHEY and CDR2 is SMNVEV (reference sequence). This CDR3 is 13 amino acids long. The CDR3 DNA is TGTGCCAGCAGTTTATCGGGTGTTGGCGAGCAGTACTTC. Its protein is CASSLSGVGEQYF.

J is TRBJ2-7 and V is TRBV6-6, with no clear D. The CDR3 runs to 10 residues. V gave up 8 bases and J gave up 1 base, with 3 bases separating them. Per the germline V gene, CDR1 is MNHNY and CDR2 is SVGAGI (reference sequence). The CDR3 is CASGSYEQYF. CDR3 in DNA: TGTGCCAGCGGGTCCTACGAGCAGTACTTC.

DNA for the CDR3: TGTGCCAGTAGTCCATGGGGGACAGGGCGCTACAATGAGCAGTTCTTC. Translation gives CASSPWGTGRYNEQFF. The chain employs TRBV19 and TRBJ2-1; 9 bases align to TRBD1. The junction had 8 bases not matched to a gene; V was cut back by 5 bases and J by 3 bases. CDR1 and CDR2 (germline): LNHDA, SQIVND (reference sequence). The CDR3 extends over 16 amino acids.

J is TRBJ2-7 and V is TRBV6-1; D gene uncertain. Germline loops: CDR1 MNHNS, CDR2 SASEGT. The CDR3 consists of 13 residues. Trimming removed 0 bases at V and 3 bases at J, with 6 bases between. This CDR3 is CASSEARGYEQYF. The CDR3 nucleotides are TGTGCCAGCAGTGAAGCCCGCGGCTACGAGCAGTACTTC.

The chain couples TRBV10-3 to TRBJ1-1; TRBD1 might be the D (5 bases). V shed 11 bases and J shed 1 base, with 11 bases lying between them. CDR3 length: 12 residues. Germline V lookup: CDR1 ENHRY, CDR2 SYGVKD. The CDR3 region has the DNA TGTGCCTCTGCAGGGACGAACACTGAAGCTTTCTTT. Translating gives CASAGTNTEAFF.

V and J are TRBV19 and TRBJ1-1, with 8 bases that match TRBD1. The CDR3 runs 14 residues. In germline, CDR1 is LNHDA, CDR2 SQIVND (reference sequence). Trimming took 5 bases from V and 5 from J; bases not matched to a gene: 7. This chain's CDR3 is CASSGARGQTEAFF. CDR3 DNA sequence: TGTGCCAGTAGTGGGGCCAGGGGGCAAACTGAAGCTTTCTTT.

The chain recombines TRBV19 with TRBJ2-2; D is possibly TRBD1 (5 bases). The germline V gene encodes CDR1 LNHDA and CDR2 SQIVND (reference sequence). The ends were cut back, 10 bases at V and 8 bases at J, with 11 bases in the middle. The length of the CDR3 is 11 residues. The CDR3 is CATEGVGELFF. CDR3 bases: TGTGCCACCGAAGGGGTAGGGGAGCTGTTTTTT.

Here the CDR3 DNA reads TGCGCCAGCAGCTTGCGGGAGACCCAGTACTTC. Amino acid sequence: CASSLRETQYF. V and J are TRBV5-1 and TRBJ2-5, with D unclear. The V and J ends lost 1 base and 5 bases respectively, with 3 bases between them. Looked up from germline, CDR1 is SGHRS and CDR2 is YFSETQ. This CDR3 region has 11 residues.

The CDR3 here is CASSANDRLYEQYF. CDR3 nucleotide sequence: TGTGCCAGCAGTGCTAATGACAGGCTCTACGAGCAGTACTTC. The V call is TRBV28, the J call TRBJ2-7, with D possibly being TRBD1 (6 bases). The CDR3 contains 14 residues. Germline V gives CDR1 MDHEN, CDR2 SYDVKM. Trimming took 5 bases from V and 3 from J, leaving 14 bases between them.

This sequence joins TRBV6-5 and TRBJ2-1; 8 bases are shared with TRBD2. V lost 7 bases and J lost 2; bases outside the gene matches: 4. The CDR3 covers 14 residues. CDR1 is MNHEY and CDR2 is SVGAGI in the germline V gene. The CDR3 loop is CASTPGGAYNEQFF. In DNA, the CDR3 is TGTGCCAGCACTCCGGGGGGGGCCTACAATGAGCAGTTCTTC.

V gene TRBV5-1 combines with J gene TRBJ2-3, with no clear D. The CDR3 sequence is 12 residues long. V lost 1 base and J lost 4, with 4 bases in between. Germline CDR1 reads SGHRS; CDR2 reads YFSETQ. The CDR3 nucleotides read TGCGCCAGCAGCTTGTTCGCAGATACGCAGTATTTT. This gives the protein CASSLFADTQYF.

In DNA form, the CDR3 reads TGTGCCAGCAGACCCGGGACTAGCATCTACGAGCAGTACTTC. Translation: CASRPGTSIYEQYF. The rearrangement joins TRBV27 to TRBJ2-7; 9 bases are a match to TRBD2. CDR1 and CDR2 from the germline V gene are MNHEY and SMNVEV (reference sequence). The ends lost 6 bases at V and 3 bases at J; junction bases unmatched: 6. This CDR3 is 14 amino acids long.